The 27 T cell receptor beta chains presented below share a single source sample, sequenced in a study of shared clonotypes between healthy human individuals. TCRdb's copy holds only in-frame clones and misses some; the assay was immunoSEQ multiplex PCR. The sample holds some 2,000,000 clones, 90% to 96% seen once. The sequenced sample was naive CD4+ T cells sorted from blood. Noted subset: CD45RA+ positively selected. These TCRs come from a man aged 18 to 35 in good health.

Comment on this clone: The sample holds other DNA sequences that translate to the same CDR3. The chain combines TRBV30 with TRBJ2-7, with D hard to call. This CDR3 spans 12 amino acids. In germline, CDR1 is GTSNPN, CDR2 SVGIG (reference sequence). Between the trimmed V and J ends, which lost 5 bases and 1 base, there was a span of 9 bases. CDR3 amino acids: CAWGPSSYEQYF. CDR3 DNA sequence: TGTGCCTGGGGACCCTCATCCTACGAGCAGTACTTC. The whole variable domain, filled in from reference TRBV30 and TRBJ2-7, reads SQTIHQWPATLVQPVGSPLSLECTVEGTSNPNLYWYRQAAGRGLQLLFYSVGIGQISSEVPQNLSASRPQDRQFILSSKKLLLSDSGFYLCAWGPSSYEQYFGPGTRLTVT.

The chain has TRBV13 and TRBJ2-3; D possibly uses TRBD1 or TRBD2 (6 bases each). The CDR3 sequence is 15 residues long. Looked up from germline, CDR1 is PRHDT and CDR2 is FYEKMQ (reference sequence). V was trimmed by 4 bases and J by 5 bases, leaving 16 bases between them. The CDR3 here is CASSSRGRRGDTQYF. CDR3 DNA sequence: TGTGCCAGCAGCTCCCGGGGGCGCCGCGGAGATACGCAGTATTTT.

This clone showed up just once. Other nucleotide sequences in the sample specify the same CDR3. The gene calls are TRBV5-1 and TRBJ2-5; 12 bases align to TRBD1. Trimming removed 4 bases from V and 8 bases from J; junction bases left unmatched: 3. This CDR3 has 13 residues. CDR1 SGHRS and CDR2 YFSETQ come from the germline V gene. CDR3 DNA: TGCGCCAGCAGCCCGGGGACAGGGGGCACCCAGTACTTC. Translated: CASSPGTGGTQYF.

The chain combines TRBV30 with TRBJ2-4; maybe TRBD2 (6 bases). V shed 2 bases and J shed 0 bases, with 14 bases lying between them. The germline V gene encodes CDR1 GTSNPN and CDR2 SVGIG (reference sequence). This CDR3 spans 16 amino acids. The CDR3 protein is CAWSFGTALAKNIQYF. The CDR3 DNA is TGTGCCTGGAGTTTCGGGACTGCCCTAGCCAAAAACATTCAGTACTTC.

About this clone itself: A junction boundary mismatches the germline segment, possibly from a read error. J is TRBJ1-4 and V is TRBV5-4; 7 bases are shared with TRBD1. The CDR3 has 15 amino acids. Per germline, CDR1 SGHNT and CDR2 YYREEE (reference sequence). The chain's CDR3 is CASRLQGSGNEKLFF. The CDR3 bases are TGTGCCAGCCGCTTACAGGGGTCGGGGAATGAAAAACTGTTTTTT.

The CDR3 spells CASSLSDEQFF. The CDR3, as DNA: TGTGCCAGCAGCCTGTCGGATGAGCAGTTCTTC. The chain uses TRBV2 and TRBJ2-1; no clear D gene. V gave up 6 bases and J gave up 8 bases, with 8 bases separating them. This CDR3 is 11 amino acids long. Germline CDR1 is SNHLY and CDR2 is FYNNEI.

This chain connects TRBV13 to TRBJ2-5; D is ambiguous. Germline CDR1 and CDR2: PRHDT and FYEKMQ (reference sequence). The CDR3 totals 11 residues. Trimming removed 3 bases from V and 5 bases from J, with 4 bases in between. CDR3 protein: CASSFDETQYF. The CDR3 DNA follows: TGTGCCAGCAGCTTCGATGAGACCCAGTACTTC.

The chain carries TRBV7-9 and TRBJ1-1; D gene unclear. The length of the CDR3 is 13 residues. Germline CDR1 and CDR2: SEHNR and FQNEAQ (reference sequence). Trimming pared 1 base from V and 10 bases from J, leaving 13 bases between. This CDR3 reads CASSLEAVLGAFF. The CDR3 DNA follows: TGTGCCAGCAGCTTAGAGGCAGTATTAGGAGCTTTCTTT.

The CDR3: CASSKGQGVDYGYTF. Written as DNA, the CDR3 is TGTGCCAGCAGCAAAGGGCAGGGGGTGGACTATGGCTACACCTTC. This sequence joins TRBV21-1 and TRBJ1-2; the D call of TRBD1 is as the table states it, not checked on the DNA. TRBV21-1 is an annotated pseudogene. CDR3 size: 15 residues.

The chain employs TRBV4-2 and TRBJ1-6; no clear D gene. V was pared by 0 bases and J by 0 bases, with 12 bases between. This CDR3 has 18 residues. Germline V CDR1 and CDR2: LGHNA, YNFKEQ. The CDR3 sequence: CASSQDQWSSSYNSPLHF. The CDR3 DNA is TGTGCCAGCAGCCAAGATCAGTGGTCGAGCTCCTATAATTCACCCCTCCACTTT.

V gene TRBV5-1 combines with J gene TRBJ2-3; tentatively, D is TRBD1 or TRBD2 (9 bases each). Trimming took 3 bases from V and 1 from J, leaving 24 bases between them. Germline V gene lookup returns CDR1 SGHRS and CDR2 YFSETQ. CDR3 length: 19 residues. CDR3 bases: TGCGCCAGCAGCTCGGGACAGGGATTCCGACTAGCGGGCACAGATACGCAGTATTTT. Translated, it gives CASSSGQGFRLAGTDTQYF.

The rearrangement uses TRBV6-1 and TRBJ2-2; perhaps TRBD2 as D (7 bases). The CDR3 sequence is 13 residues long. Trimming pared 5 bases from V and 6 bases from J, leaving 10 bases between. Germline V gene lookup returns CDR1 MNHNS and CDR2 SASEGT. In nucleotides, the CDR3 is TGTGCCAGCAGTCACGGGGGGCCCGGGGAGCTGTTTTTT. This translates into CASSHGGPGELFF.

DNA of the CDR3: TGTGCCAGCACCTCGAGGCAGACATACACAGATACGCAGTATTTT. Translation: CASTSRQTYTDTQYF. V usage is TRBV28 and J usage is TRBJ2-3; D is undetermined. Germline V gene sequence: CDR1 MDHEN, CDR2 SYDVKM. Trimming removed 7 bases at V and 2 bases at J, with 16 bases between. The CDR3 covers 15 residues.

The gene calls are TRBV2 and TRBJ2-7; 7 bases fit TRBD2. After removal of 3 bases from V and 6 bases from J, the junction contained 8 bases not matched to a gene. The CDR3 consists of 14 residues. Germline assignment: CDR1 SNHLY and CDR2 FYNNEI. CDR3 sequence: CASSDGGGSREQYF. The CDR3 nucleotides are TGTGCCAGCAGTGACGGGGGAGGGTCCCGCGAGCAGTACTTC.

The CDR3 DNA sequence: TGCAGTGCCGAACAGGGCAATGAGCAGTTCTTC. Translation: CSAEQGNEQFF. The rearrangement links TRBV20-1 to TRBJ2-1; a weak D match, TRBD1 (6 bases). V was trimmed by 6 bases and J by 6 bases, leaving 9 bases between them. Germline loops: CDR1 DFQATT, CDR2 SNEGSKA (reference sequence). The CDR3 length is 11 residues.

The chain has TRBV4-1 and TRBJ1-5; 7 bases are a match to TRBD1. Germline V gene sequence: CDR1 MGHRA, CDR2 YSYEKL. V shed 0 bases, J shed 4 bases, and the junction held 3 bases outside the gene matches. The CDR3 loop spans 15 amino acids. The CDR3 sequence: CASSQEDRLNQPQHF. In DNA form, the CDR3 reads TGCGCCAGCAGCCAAGAGGACAGGTTAAATCAGCCCCAGCATTTT.

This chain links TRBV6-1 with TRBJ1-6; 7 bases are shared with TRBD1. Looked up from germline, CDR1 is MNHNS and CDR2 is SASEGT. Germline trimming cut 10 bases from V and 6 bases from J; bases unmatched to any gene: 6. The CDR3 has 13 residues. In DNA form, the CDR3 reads TGTGCCAAGTCGACAGGGCCTAATTCACCCCTCCACTTT. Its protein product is CAKSTGPNSPLHF.

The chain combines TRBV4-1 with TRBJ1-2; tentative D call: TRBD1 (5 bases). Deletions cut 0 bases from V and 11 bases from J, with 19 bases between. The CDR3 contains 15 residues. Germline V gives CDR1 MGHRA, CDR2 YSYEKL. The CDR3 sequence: CASSQDFRDAMRYTF. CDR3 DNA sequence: TGCGCCAGCAGCCAAGATTTCAGGGATGCCATGCGGTACACCTTC.

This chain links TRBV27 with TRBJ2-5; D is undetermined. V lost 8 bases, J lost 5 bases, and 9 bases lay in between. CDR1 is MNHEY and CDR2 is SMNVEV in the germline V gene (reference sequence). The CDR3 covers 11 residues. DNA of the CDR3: TGTGCCAGCGGATCTTGGGAGACCCAGTACTTC. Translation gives CASGSWETQYF.

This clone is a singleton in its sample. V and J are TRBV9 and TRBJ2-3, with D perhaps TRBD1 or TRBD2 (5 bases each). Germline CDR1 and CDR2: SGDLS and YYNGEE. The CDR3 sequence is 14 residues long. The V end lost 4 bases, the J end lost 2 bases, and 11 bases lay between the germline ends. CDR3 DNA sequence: TGTGCCAGCAGCCCCCGAGGGGTCACAGATACGCAGTATTTT. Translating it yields CASSPRGVTDTQYF.

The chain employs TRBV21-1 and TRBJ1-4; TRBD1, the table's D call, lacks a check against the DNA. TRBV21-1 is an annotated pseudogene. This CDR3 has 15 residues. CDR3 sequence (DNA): TGTGCCAGCAGCAGAAACAGGGTGCTAGGGGAAAAACTGTTTTTT. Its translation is CASSRNRVLGEKLFF.

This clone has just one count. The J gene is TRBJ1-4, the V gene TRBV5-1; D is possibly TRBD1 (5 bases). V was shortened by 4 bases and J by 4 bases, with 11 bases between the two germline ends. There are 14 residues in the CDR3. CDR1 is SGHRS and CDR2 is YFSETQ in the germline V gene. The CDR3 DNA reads TGCGCCAGCAGCCCCGGGACTTATAATGAAAAACTGTTTTTT. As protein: CASSPGTYNEKLFF.

CDR3 loop: CASSPRLQNEQFF. For the CDR3, the DNA is TGTGCCAGCTCACCAAGGCTGCAAAATGAGCAGTTCTTC. The V and J genes are TRBV18 and TRBJ2-1; D is unresolved. Germline CDR1 and CDR2: KGHSH and LQKENI. V shed 2 bases and J shed 7 bases, with 9 bases lying between them. CDR3 length equals 13 residues.

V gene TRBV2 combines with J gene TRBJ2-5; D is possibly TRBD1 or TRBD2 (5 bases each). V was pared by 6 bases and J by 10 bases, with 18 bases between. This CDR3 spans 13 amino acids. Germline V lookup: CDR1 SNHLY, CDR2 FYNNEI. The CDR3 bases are TGTGCCAGCAGGGCCAGGGATTTCGGGGACCAGTACTTC. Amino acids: CASRARDFGDQYF.

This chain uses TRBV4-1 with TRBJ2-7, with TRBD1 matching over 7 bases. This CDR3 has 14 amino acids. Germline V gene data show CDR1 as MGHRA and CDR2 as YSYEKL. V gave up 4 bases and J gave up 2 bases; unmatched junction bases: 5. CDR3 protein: CASSLWTGPYEQYF. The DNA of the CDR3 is TGCGCCAGCAGCCTTTGGACAGGACCCTACGAGCAGTACTTC.

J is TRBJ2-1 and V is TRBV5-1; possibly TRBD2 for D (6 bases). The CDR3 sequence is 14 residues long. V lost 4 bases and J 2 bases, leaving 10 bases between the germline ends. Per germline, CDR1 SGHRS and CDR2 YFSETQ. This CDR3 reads CASSGGSTYNEQFF. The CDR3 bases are TGCGCCAGCAGCGGAGGGTCGACCTACAATGAGCAGTTCTTC.

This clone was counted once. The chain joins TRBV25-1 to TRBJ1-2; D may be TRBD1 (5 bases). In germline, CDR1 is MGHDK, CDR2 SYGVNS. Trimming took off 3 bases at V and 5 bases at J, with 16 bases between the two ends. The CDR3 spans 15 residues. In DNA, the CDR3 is TGTGCCAGCAGTGATTCCAGGGCGCTGGGGTATGGCTACACCTTC. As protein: CASSDSRALGYGYTF.